One sample yielded the 25 T cell receptor beta chains listed below, sequenced in a study of persistence of HIV-infected CD4 T cells. These receptors have no known antigen. The immunoSEQ assay was version 4, run in survey mode. The method was immunoSEQ multiplex PCR; TCRdb's version includes in-frame clones alone and lacks a portion of them. The sample yields approximately 18,000 clones, roughly 61% seen once. Lysates of CMV-infected fibroblasts at 10 ug/mL stimulated these cells. Responding CD4+ T cells were sorted by upregulation of both CD40 ligand and CD69. The source was CD4+ T cells sorted from PBMCs after approximately 19-hour stimulation, collected from a patient who received antiretroviral therapy. Source of these receptors: an adult woman with HIV who was CMV-seropositive.

The chain combines TRBV10-1 with TRBJ2-6, with D unclear. CDR3 length: 14 amino acids. From germline, CDR1 is WNHNN and CDR2 SYGVQD (reference sequence). Trimming removed 4 bases at V and 2 bases at J, with 6 bases between. As DNA, the CDR3 is TGCGCCAGCAGTGCAACCCCTGGGGCCAACGTCCTGACTTTC. Encoded protein: CASSATPGANVLTF.

The chain joins TRBV6-2 or TRBV6-3 to TRBJ1-1, with D possibly TRBD1 on 5 matching bases. Germline V gives CDR1 MNHEY, CDR2 SVGEGT. The CDR3 extends over 13 amino acids. With 6 bases removed from V and 6 bases from J, the gap between germline ends came to 14 bases. This CDR3 is CASSPRTSAEAFF. The CDR3 coding sequence is TGTGCCAGCAGCCCCCGGACAAGCGCTGAAGCTTTCTTT.

This chain links TRBV6-6 with TRBJ1-2; D is unclear. Germline lookup yields CDR1 MNHNY and CDR2 SVGAGI (reference sequence). V lost 5 bases, J lost 6 bases, and 4 bases lay in between. This CDR3 is built from 10 residues. In DNA, the CDR3 is TGTGCCAGCAGTCGTAATGGCTACACCTTC. This encodes CASSRNGYTF.

CDR3 sequence: CSALVNTEAFF. As DNA, the CDR3 is TGCAGTGCTCTGGTGAACACTGAAGCTTTCTTT. The chain uses TRBV20-1 and TRBJ1-1; no firm D call. Germline lookup yields CDR1 DFQATT and CDR2 SNEGSKA (reference sequence). The germline V and J ends were trimmed by 5 bases and 0 bases, with 4 bases remaining between them. This CDR3 comprises 11 residues.

This chain uses TRBV5-1 with TRBJ2-3, with 8 nucleotides matching TRBD1. Germline lookup yields CDR1 SGHRS and CDR2 YFSETQ. Trimming at V came to 4 bases and at J to 0 bases, leaving 13 bases not matched to a gene. The CDR3 spans 18 residues. This CDR3 is CASSQRPPGGLSTDTQYF. In DNA, the CDR3 is TGCGCCAGCAGCCAGCGGCCCCCAGGGGGCCTTAGCACAGATACGCAGTATTTT.

The rearrangement uses TRBV9 and TRBJ2-3; 9 nucleotides agree with TRBD2. The trim removed 5 bases at V and 0 bases at J, leaving 10 bases unmatched. CDR1 SGDLS and CDR2 YYNGEE come from the germline V gene. The CDR3 covers 17 residues. CDR3 protein: CASSSLAGTSSTDTQYF. The DNA for the CDR3 is TGTGCCAGCAGTAGTCTAGCGGGGACCTCTAGCACAGATACGCAGTATTTT.

J is TRBJ1-3 and V is TRBV3-1 (or the pseudogene TRBV3-2), with a weak D call TRBD1 (5 bases). The CDR3 sequence is 15 residues long. The V gene's germline CDR1 is LGHDT and CDR2 YNNKEL (reference sequence). The ends were cut back, 6 bases at V and 0 bases at J, with 12 bases in the middle. The CDR3 coding sequence is TGTGCCAGCAGGCACGGACATAACTCTGGAAACACCATATATTTT. It encodes CASRHGHNSGNTIYF.

V usage is TRBV18 and J usage is TRBJ2-2; 7 bases are shared with TRBD1. The germline V gene has CDR1 KGHSH and CDR2 LQKENI. Losses at the gene ends were 2 bases for V and 0 bases for J; bases not matched to a gene: 6. The CDR3 extends over 17 amino acids. Written as DNA, the CDR3 is TGTGCCAGCTCACCAACTCGGACAGGCGCGAACACCGGGGAGCTGTTTTTT. Protein product: CASSPTRTGANTGELFF.

This clone was seen a handful of times. The chain couples TRBV29-1 to TRBJ1-2; perhaps TRBD1 as D (5 bases). The CDR3 spans 12 residues. V gave up 7 bases and J gave up 2 bases, with 11 bases separating them. Germline V gene sequence: CDR1 SQVTM, CDR2 ANQGSEA. The CDR3 spells CSASGGNYGYTF. The CDR3 region has the DNA TGCAGCGCCTCGGGGGGAAACTATGGCTACACCTTC.

A few counts support this clone. V usage is TRBV23-1 and J usage is TRBJ2-3; the match to TRBD2 covers 7 bases. TRBV23-1 is classed as an ORF, of uncertain function. The V gene end was trimmed by 2 bases and the J gene end by 2 bases; junction bases not matched to a gene: 10. The CDR3 spans 17 residues. CDR3 in amino acids: CASSQRPGREDTDTQYF. DNA of the CDR3: TGCGCCAGCAGTCAACGCCCAGGGAGGGAGGACACAGATACGCAGTATTTT.

The rearrangement links TRBV19 to TRBJ1-1; D remains unclear. CDR1 and CDR2 from the germline V gene are LNHDA and SQIVND (reference sequence). The CDR3 loop spans 12 amino acids. The V end was cut by 6 bases, the J end by 3 bases, with 8 bases between. The CDR3 reads CASRSGHTEAFF. DNA of the CDR3: TGTGCCAGTAGGTCTGGTCACACTGAAGCTTTCTTT.

The CDR3 nucleotides read TGTGCCAGCAGTTCCCCGCCGCTAAACATTCAGTACTTC. Its protein is CASSSPPLNIQYF. The V gene is TRBV6-5, the J gene TRBJ2-4; no reliable D call. This CDR3 has 13 residues. From germline, CDR1 is MNHEY and CDR2 SVGAGI. Trimming took 4 bases from V and 6 from J, leaving 10 bases between them.

The V gene is TRBV5-1, the J gene TRBJ1-3; D is uncertain. V dropped 4 bases and J dropped 4 bases, with 15 bases sitting between them. CDR3 length: 15 residues. Germline lookup yields CDR1 SGHRS and CDR2 YFSETQ. CDR3 DNA: TGCGCCAGCAGCCCCCCTGTCGGCGCGGGAAACACCATATATTTT. Its protein product is CASSPPVGAGNTIYF.

This chain links TRBV19 with TRBJ1-5; 10 bases are shared with TRBD1. The J segment lost 6 bases and the V segment lost 4 bases, leaving 9 bases of the junction unmatched. CDR3 length: 16 amino acids. The V gene's germline CDR1 is LNHDA and CDR2 SQIVND (reference sequence). The CDR3 region is CASSTRGGQGSQPQHF. The CDR3 nucleotides read TGTGCCAGTAGTACCCGGGGGGGACAGGGGAGTCAGCCCCAGCATTTT.

The J gene is TRBJ1-5, the V gene TRBV21-1. TRBV21-1 constitutes a pseudogene. The CDR3 loop spans 14 amino acids. CDR3 amino acids: CASWTACGNQPQHF. CDR3 nucleotides: TGTGCCAGCTGGACGGCGTGCGGCAATCAGCCCCAGCATTTT.

Judged by abundance, this clone is medium-sized. This same CDR3 is encoded by further DNA sequences in the sample. The gene calls are TRBV6-1 and TRBJ2-7; TRBD1 is a possible D gene (5 bases). Germline V CDR1 and CDR2: MNHNS, SASEGT. This CDR3 spans 13 amino acids. V shed 3 bases and J shed 2 bases, with 8 bases lying between them. The CDR3 loop reads CASSERQTYEQYV. The CDR3 DNA sequence: TGTGCCAGCAGTGAGCGACAGACCTACGAGCAGTACGTC.

This clone was seen a few times. The J gene is TRBJ1-6, the V gene TRBV19; 9 bases match TRBD1. CDR3 length: 16 residues. Germline V CDR1 and CDR2: LNHDA, SQIVND (reference sequence). With 5 bases clipped from V and 7 bases from J, the junction kept 9 bases outside the gene matches. The CDR3 region is CASSLRDRDPNSPLHF. The CDR3 DNA sequence: TGTGCCAGTAGTCTCCGGGACAGGGACCCAAATTCACCCCTCCACTTT.

The rearrangement uses TRBV18 and TRBJ2-7; no firm D call. This CDR3 has 14 amino acids. The V end lost 2 bases, the J end lost 5 bases, and 13 bases lay between the germline ends. Germline V CDR1 and CDR2: KGHSH, LQKENI. The CDR3 here is CASSPYMSVDEQYF. CDR3 nucleotides: TGTGCCAGCTCACCATATATGAGCGTGGACGAGCAGTACTTC. Variable domain in full (rest from reference TRBV18 and TRBJ2-7): NAGVMQNPRHLVRRRGQEARLRCSPMKGHSHVYWYRQLPEEGLKFMVYLQKENIIDESGMPKERFSAEFPKEGPSILRIQQVVRGDSAAYFCASSPYMSVDEQYFGPGTRLTVT.

The V call is TRBV4-2, the J call TRBJ1-2; perhaps TRBD1 as D (5 bases). Germline V CDR1 and CDR2: LGHNA, YNFKEQ. This CDR3 contains 14 residues. V lost 6 bases and J lost 5, with 16 bases in between. As DNA, the CDR3 is TGTGCCAGCAGTTCGTTGGGAGGGGTTTATGGCTACACCTTC. Amino acids: CASSSLGGVYGYTF.

The V gene is TRBV11-3, the J gene TRBJ1-4, with D hard to call. The CDR3 covers 15 residues. V was cut by 3 bases and J by 7 bases, with 15 bases left in between. The germline CDR1 and CDR2 sequences are SGHNT and YENEEA. CDR3 region: CASSLVSQLGEKLFF. DNA for the CDR3: TGTGCCAGCAGCTTGGTTAGTCAGCTAGGTGAAAAACTGTTTTTT.

This chain links TRBV5-1 with TRBJ1-1; D is undetermined. The CDR3 has 14 residues. V was cut by 4 bases and J by 2 bases, with 12 bases left in between. Germline CDR1 and CDR2: SGHRS and YFSETQ. The CDR3 nucleotides are TGCGCCAGCAGCACGGATACATTAAACACTGAAGCTTTCTTT. It translates to CASSTDTLNTEAFF.

This clone was observed a handful of times. J is TRBJ1-6 and V is TRBV7-3; the D gene is possibly TRBD1 (6 bases). The germline CDR1 and CDR2 sequences are SGHTA and FQGTGA. The germline V and J ends were trimmed by 5 bases and 9 bases, with 20 bases remaining between them. The CDR3 spans 16 residues. CDR3 sequence: CASSLGGGGGISPLHF. The CDR3 DNA reads TGTGCCAGCAGCCTGGGTGGCGGAGGGGGAATTTCACCCCTCCACTTT.

This chain links TRBV12-3 or TRBV12-4 with TRBJ1-2; tentative D call: TRBD1 (5 bases). Trimming took 6 bases from V and 7 from J, leaving 15 bases between them. The CDR3 consists of 13 residues. DNA of the CDR3: TGTGCCAGCAGCTTGAGCGGGGCGGGTGGCTACACCTTC. Translating gives CASSLSGAGGYTF.

The chain is built from TRBV27 and TRBJ2-7; perhaps TRBD2 as D (5 bases). V was shortened by 6 bases and J by 7 bases, with 16 bases between the two germline ends. CDR1 MNHEY and CDR2 SMNVEV come from the germline V gene (reference sequence). This CDR3 is 13 amino acids long. The CDR3 region is CASRAAGPGEQYF. The DNA for the CDR3 is TGTGCCAGCAGAGCCGCGGGTCCGGGGGAGCAGTACTTC.

The chain carries TRBV19 and TRBJ2-2, with 8 bases matching TRBD2. The length of the CDR3 is 16 residues. Looked up from germline, CDR1 is LNHDA and CDR2 is SQIVND (reference sequence). V shed 4 bases, J shed 3 bases, and the junction held 7 bases outside the gene matches. CDR3 region: CASSTPGGLDTGELFF. The CDR3 DNA reads as TGTGCCAGTAGTACGCCGGGGGGGTTGGACACCGGGGAGCTGTTTTTT.